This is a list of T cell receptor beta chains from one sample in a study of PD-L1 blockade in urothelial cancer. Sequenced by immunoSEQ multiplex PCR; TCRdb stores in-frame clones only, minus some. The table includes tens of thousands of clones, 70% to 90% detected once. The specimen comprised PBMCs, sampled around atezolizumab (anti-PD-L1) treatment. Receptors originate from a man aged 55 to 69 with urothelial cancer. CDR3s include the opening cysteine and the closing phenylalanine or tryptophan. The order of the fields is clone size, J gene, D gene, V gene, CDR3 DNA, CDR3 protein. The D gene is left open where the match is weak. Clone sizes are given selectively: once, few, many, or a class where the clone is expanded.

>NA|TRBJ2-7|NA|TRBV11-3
TGTGCCAGCAGCTTTAGTCCCCCCGAAACCTCCTACGAGCAGTACTTC
CASSFSPPETSYEQYF
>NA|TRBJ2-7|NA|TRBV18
TGTGCCAGCTCGCCCGGGGGTTCCCTAAACTCCTACGAGCAGTACTTC
CASSPGGSLNSYEQYF
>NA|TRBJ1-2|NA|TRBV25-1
TGTGCCAGCAGTGCTGCCGGGGGGTTAATTATGTACACCTTC
CASSAAGGLIMYTF
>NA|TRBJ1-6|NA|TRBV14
TGTGCCAGCAGGCCCGGACAGCTTCAGAATTCACCCCTCCACTTT
CASRPGQLQNSPLHF
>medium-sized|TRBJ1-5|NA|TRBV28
TGTGCCAGCAGTCCAAGTAGAGGAGGGTTTTACAATCAGCCCCAGCATTTT
CASSPSRGGFYNQPQHF
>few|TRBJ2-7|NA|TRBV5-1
TGCGCCAGCAGCCCCTGGACGGAGGCGACCTACGAGCAGTACTTC
CASSPWTEATYEQYF
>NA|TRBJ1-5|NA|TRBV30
TGTGCCTGGAGTCGGTTTGTCCGTGATCAGCCCCAGCATTTT
CAWSRFVRDQPQHF
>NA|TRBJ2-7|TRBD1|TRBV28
TGTGCCAGCAGTTGGGACAGGTTCGTGCTACCCTACGAGCAGTACTTC
CASSWDRFVLPYEQYF
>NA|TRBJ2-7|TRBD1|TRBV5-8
TGTGCCAGCAGCTTCGGGACAGGAATGTCCTACGAGCAGTACTTC
CASSFGTGMSYEQYF
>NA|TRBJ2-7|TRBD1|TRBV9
TGTGCCAGCAGCCAAAATAAACAGGGGAAGTCCTACGAGCAGTACTTC
CASSQNKQGKSYEQYF
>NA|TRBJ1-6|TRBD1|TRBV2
TGTGCCAGCACCCCGGGACAGGGTCGTAATTCACCCCTCCACTTT
CASTPGQGRNSPLHF
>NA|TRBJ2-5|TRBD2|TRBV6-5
TGTGCCAGCAGCAGTGGACTAGCGGGACAGGAGACCCAGTACTTC
CASSSGLAGQETQYF
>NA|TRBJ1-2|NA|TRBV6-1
TGTGCCAGCAGTGGAGACAGTGGCTATGGCTACACCTTC
CASSGDSGYGYTF
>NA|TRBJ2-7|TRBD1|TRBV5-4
TGTGCCAGCAGCCCAAGGACAGGGGCTCACTACGAGCAGTACTTC
CASSPRTGAHYEQYF
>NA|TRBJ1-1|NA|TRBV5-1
TGCGCCAGCAGCTCCTCAACGGACTATTTTTTT
CASSSSTDYFF
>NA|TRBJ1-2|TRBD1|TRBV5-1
TGCGCCAGCAGCTCACGGACAGGGGGCGAAGGAGGAAGCTATGGCTACACCTTC
CASSSRTGGEGGSYGYTF
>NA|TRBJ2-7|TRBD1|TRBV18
TGTGCCAGCTCACCGGCGACAGGGGGGAACGCACCCTACGAGCAGTACTTC
CASSPATGGNAPYEQYF
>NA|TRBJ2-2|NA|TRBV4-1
TGCGCCAGCAGCCACCTGGGCGGGGGCAAGAACACCGGGGAGCTGTTTTTT
CASSHLGGGKNTGELFF
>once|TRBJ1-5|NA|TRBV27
TGTGCCAGCAGTCAACAGGGCCCTCAGCCCCAGCATTTT
CASSQQGPQPQHF
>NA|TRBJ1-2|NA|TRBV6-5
TGTGCCAGCAGTTACTCCTCAGCGGAGGGATCGCTTGGCTACACCTTC
CASSYSSAEGSLGYTF
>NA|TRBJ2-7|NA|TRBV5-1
TGCGCCAGCAGCCAAGCCGGGACATTTTCCTACGAGCAGTACTTC
CASSQAGTFSYEQYF
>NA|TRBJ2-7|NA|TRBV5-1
TGCGCCAGCCGTTTGGTCGAGACAGGTCCCTACGAGCAGTACTTC
CASRLVETGPYEQYF
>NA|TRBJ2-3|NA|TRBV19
TGTGCCAGTAGTATGGTTGGGGCCGCGGATACGCAGTATTTT
CASSMVGAADTQYF
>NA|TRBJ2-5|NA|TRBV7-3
TGTGCCAGCAGCTTAGGGCTCAGGGAGACCCAGTACTTC
CASSLGLRETQYF
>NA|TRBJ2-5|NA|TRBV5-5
TGTGCCAGCAGCTTGGGTCCTGTCCAAGAGACCCAGTACTTC
CASSLGPVQETQYF
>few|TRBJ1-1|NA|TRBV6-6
TGTGCCAGCAGTTACGGCGGAAAGAACACTGAAGCTTTCTTT
CASSYGGKNTEAFF
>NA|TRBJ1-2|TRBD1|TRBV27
TGTGCCAGCAGTTTAGGGACAGGGGTCTATGGCTACACCTTC
CASSLGTGVYGYTF
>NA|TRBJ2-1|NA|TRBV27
TGTGCCAGCAAAACAACGTCAAATTCCTACAATGAGCAGTTCTTC
CASKTTSNSYNEQFF